Listed below are T cell receptor beta chains from one sample, sequenced in a study of CD8+ T cells in alopecia areata. Sequencing used immunoSEQ multiplex PCR; TCRdb keeps in-frame clones, though not all of them. This table holds about 170,000 clones, 58% found once. Sequenced here: CD4+ T cells sorted from blood, sampled between weeks 55 and 65, from a patient treated with tofacitinib. The source is a human donor with alopecia areata. Both conserved end residues are part of each CDR3. The D gene is left open where the match is weak. A row's size may be missing; if present it is once, few, many or a size class.

- | - | TRBJ1-2 | TRBV7-9 | 13 | CASSRRDPYGYTF | TGTGCCAGCAGCCGCAGGGATCCCTATGGCTACACCTTC
- | - | TRBJ1-1 | TRBV29-1 | 12 | CSVRFGNTEAFF | TGCAGCGTGCGTTTTGGGAACACTGAAGCTTTCTTT
TRBD1 | - | TRBJ2-7 | TRBV2 | 14 | CASSFGTGDYEQYF | TGTGCCAGCAGTTTCGGGACAGGGGATTACGAGCAGTACTTC
TRBD1 | - | TRBJ1-6 | TRBV5-6 | 15 | CASSAGVRGNSPLHF | TGTGCCAGCAGCGCAGGCGTCAGGGGGAATTCACCCCTCCACTTT
TRBD1 | few | TRBJ1-1 | TRBV2 | 15 | CASSDRDRGGTEAFF | TGTGCCAGCAGCGACCGGGACAGGGGAGGGACTGAAGCTTTCTTT
TRBD1 | - | TRBJ1-2 | TRBV6-5 | 14 | CASSYSAGGGGYTF | TGTGCCAGCAGTTATTCCGCAGGGGGTGGTGGCTACACCTTC
- | - | TRBJ2-6 | TRBV30 | 21 | CAWRSNSRWAIVVSGANVLTF | TGTGCCTGGAGGAGCAACTCGAGGTGGGCGATCGTGGTATCTGGGGCCAACGTCCTGACTTTC
- | - | TRBJ1-3 | TRBV6-6 | 14 | CASSYRLGLNTIYF | TGTGCCAGCAGTTATCGTCTGGGGCTGAACACCATATATTTT
TRBD2 | - | TRBJ2-5 | TRBV25-1 | 15 | CASSGKGGNRETQYF | TGTGCCAGCAGTGGAAAGGGAGGGAACCGAGAGACCCAGTACTTC
- | - | TRBJ2-1 | TRBV4-2 | 14 | CASSYFERDNEQFF | TGTGCCAGCAGCTATTTCGAGCGGGACAATGAGCAGTTCTTC
- | few | TRBJ1-3 | TRBV14 | 15 | CASSQYSGSGNTIYF | TGTGCCAGCAGCCAATATTCCGGCTCTGGAAACACCATATATTTT
TRBD1 | once | TRBJ2-2 | TRBV4-1 | 18 | CASSPEGRGLTNTGELFF | TGCGCCAGCAGCCCTGAAGGCAGGGGGCTAACGAACACCGGGGAGCTGTTTTTT
TRBD2 | once | TRBJ2-3 | TRBV30 | 16 | CAWTGLGGGSTDTQYF | TGTGCCTGGACGGGACTAGGCGGGGGATCCACAGATACGCAGTATTTT
- | few | TRBJ2-3 | TRBV9 | 15 | CASSVGTSFADTQYF | TGTGCCAGCAGCGTAGGCACTAGTTTTGCAGATACGCAGTATTTT
- | few | TRBJ2-3 | TRBV28 | 16 | CASSLPMDGRTDTQYF | TGTGCCAGCAGTTTACCGATGGACGGACGCACAGATACGCAGTATTTT
TRBD1 | - | TRBJ2-1 | TRBV14 | 16 | CASSRSTGTSYNEQFF | TGTGCCAGCAGCCGATCGACAGGGACCTCCTACAATGAGCAGTTCTTC
- | - | TRBJ1-1 | TRBV5-1 | 12 | CASSLGEAEAFF | TGCGCCAGCAGCTTGGGGGAGGCTGAAGCTTTCTTT
- | once | TRBJ2-4 | TRBV4-1 | 17 | CASSQESRLGAKNIQYF | TGCGCCAGCAGCCAAGAGTCGAGGCTTGGGGCCAAAAACATTCAGTACTTC
- | once | TRBJ1-2 | TRBV7-9 | 17 | CASSLGASGAGVDGYTF | TGTGCCAGCAGCTTGGGAGCTTCGGGGGCAGGAGTGGATGGCTACACCTTC
TRBD2 | - | TRBJ2-7 | TRBV6-5 | 14 | CASKGLAGAYEQYF | TGTGCCAGCAAGGGACTAGCGGGGGCCTACGAGCAGTACTTC
- | - | TRBJ2-5 | TRBV18 | 14 | CASSPEGAGKTQYF | TGTGCCAGCTCACCGGAGGGGGCAGGGAAGACCCAGTACTTC
- | - | TRBJ2-5 | TRBV5-1 | 14 | CASRFRGPQETQYF | TGCGCCAGCAGGTTCCGGGGGCCTCAAGAGACCCAGTACTTC
- | - | TRBJ1-3 | TRBV30 | 14 | CAWARGSSGNTIYF | TGTGCCTGGGCTCGGGGGAGCTCTGGAAACACCATATATTTT
TRBD1 | few | TRBJ2-3 | TRBV5-1 | 15 | CASSPRTGGTDTQYF | TGCGCCAGCAGCCCCCGGACAGGGGGTACAGATACGCAGTATTTT
TRBD1 | - | TRBJ1-5 | TRBV6-5 | 14 | CASSADRGSQPQHF | TGTGCCAGCAGCGCGGACAGGGGAAGCCAGCCCCAGCATTTT
TRBD2 | - | TRBJ2-1 | TRBV4-1 | 16 | CASMRAIAGTGSEQFF | TGCGCCAGTATGCGTGCGATAGCGGGTACCGGCTCTGAGCAGTTCTTC
- | - | TRBJ2-6 | TRBV4-2 | 16 | CASSQGDLAGANVLTF | TGTGCCAGCAGCCAAGGGGACCTCGCGGGGGCCAACGTCCTGACTTTC
- | few | TRBJ1-2 | TRBV29-1 | 12 | CSVAQLNYGYTF | TGCAGCGTTGCACAGCTAAACTATGGCTACACCTTC
- | - | TRBJ1-2 | TRBV29-1 | 14 | CSVEALGENYGYTF | TGCAGCGTTGAGGCTTTAGGAGAAAACTATGGCTACACCTTC
- | - | TRBJ2-7 | TRBV1 | 13 | CTSSHQRGPEQYF | TGCACCAGCAGCCACCAGAGGGGACCCGAGCAGTACTTC
TRBD1 | - | TRBJ2-7 | TRBV23-1 | 20 | CASSQSSRPYPDRGHYEQYF | TGCGCCAGCAGTCAATCGTCGCGCCCCTATCCAGACAGGGGGCACTACGAGCAGTACTTC
- | - | TRBJ1-1 | TRBV7-9 | 14 | CASSPNGMNTEAFF | TGTGCCAGCAGCCCGAACGGGATGAACACTGAAGCTTTCTTT
- | - | TRBJ2-3 | TRBV10-3 | 16 | CAISESTVALADTQYF | TGTGCCATCAGTGAGTCTACGGTGGCTCTCGCAGATACGCAGTATTTT
- | - | TRBJ2-3 | TRBV6-5 | 11 | CASSWGGTQYF | TGTGCCAGCAGTTGGGGGGGCACGCAGTATTTT
- | few | TRBJ1-1 | TRBV29-1 | 12 | CSGREMNTEAFF | TGCAGCGGCCGGGAGATGAACACTGAAGCTTTCTTT
- | - | TRBJ1-2 | TRBV30 | 13 | CAWSPGQFYGYTF | TGTGCCTGGAGTCCCGGGCAGTTCTATGGCTACACCTTC
- | once | TRBJ1-1 | TRBV29-1 | 15 | CSVARRLTQNTEAFF | TGCAGCGTTGCCCGGCGACTGACCCAAAACACTGAAGCTTTCTTT
- | - | TRBJ2-3 | TRBV7-8 | 11 | CASSFTDTQYF | TGTGCCAGCAGCTTCACAGATACGCAGTATTTT
TRBD1 | - | TRBJ1-2 | TRBV10-3 | 15 | CAISESDRRLGGYTF | TGTGCCATCAGTGAGTCGGACAGGCGGTTGGGTGGCTACACCTTC
- | - | TRBJ1-5 | TRBV10-3 | 17 | CAISESSVGGRNQPQHF | TGTGCCATCAGTGAGTCGTCGGTAGGCGGGAGGAATCAGCCCCAGCATTTT
TRBD1 | few | TRBJ1-2 | TRBV29-1 | 13 | CSVTGGFDYGYTF | TGCAGCGTTACAGGGGGCTTCGACTATGGCTACACCTTC
- | few | TRBJ2-7 | TRBV19 | 13 | CASSTGVQYEQYF | TGTGCCAGTAGTACTGGGGTTCAGTACGAGCAGTACTTC
TRBD1 | - | TRBJ2-7 | TRBV6-5 | 12 | CASLDRDYEQYF | TGTGCCAGCTTGGACAGGGATTACGAGCAGTACTTC
TRBD1 | - | TRBJ1-6 | TRBV5-4 | 15 | CASSQTGQNIQSLHF | TGTGCCAGCAGCCAAACGGGACAGAATATTCAATCCCTCCACTTT
- | - | TRBJ2-5 | TRBV30 | 13 | CAWSQTLQETQYF | TGTGCCTGGAGTCAGACCCTACAAGAGACCCAGTACTTC
TRBD2 | - | TRBJ2-1 | TRBV29-1 | 19 | CSVEAQPGLAGDIYNEQFF | TGCAGCGTTGAAGCCCAGCCCGGGCTAGCGGGGGATATTTACAATGAGCAGTTCTTC
- | - | TRBJ2-7 | TRBV5-6 | 15 | CASSRTLTAFYEQYF | TGTGCCAGCAGCCGGACACTCACGGCTTTCTACGAGCAGTACTTC